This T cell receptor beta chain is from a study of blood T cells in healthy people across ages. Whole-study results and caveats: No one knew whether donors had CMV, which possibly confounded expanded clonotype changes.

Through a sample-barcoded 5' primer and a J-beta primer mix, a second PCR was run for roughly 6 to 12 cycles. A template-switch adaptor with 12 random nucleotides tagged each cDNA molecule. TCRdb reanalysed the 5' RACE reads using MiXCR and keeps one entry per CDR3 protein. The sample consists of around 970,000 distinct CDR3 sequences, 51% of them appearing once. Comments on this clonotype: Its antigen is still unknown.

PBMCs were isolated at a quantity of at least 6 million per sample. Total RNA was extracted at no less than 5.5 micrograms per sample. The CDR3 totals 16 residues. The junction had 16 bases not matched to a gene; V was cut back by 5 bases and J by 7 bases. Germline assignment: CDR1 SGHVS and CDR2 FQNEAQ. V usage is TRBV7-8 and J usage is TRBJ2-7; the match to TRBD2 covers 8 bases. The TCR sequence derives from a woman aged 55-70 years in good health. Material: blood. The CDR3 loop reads CASSPLAGSVNNEQYF. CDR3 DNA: TGTGCCAGCAGCCCCTTAGCGGGATCGGTGAACAATGAGCAGTACTTC.